This T cell receptor beta chain originates from a study of T cell responses to AZD1222 COVID-19 vaccine. Study-level results: The sample set comprised mostly white British donors with more females, and clonal diversity was possibly underestimated.

Sequencing used immunoSEQ multiplex PCR; TCRdb keeps in-frame clones, though not all of them. The sample has about 110,000 clones; roughly 86% are singletons. CDR1 and CDR2 (germline): SGHTA, FQGNSA. The CDR3 has 15 amino acids. The V and J ends lost 4 bases and 2 bases respectively, with 11 bases between them. On this clone itself: The antigen is undetermined.

The material was peripheral blood, obtained on day 0 of MenACWY control vaccination. V and J are TRBV7-2 and TRBJ1-4, with D possibly TRBD1 on 5 matching bases. The TCR comes from an adult in good health. Here the CDR3 DNA reads TGTGCCAGCAGCTCTCGTGGGGGTACTAATGAAAAACTGTTTTTT. It translates to CASSSRGGTNEKLFF.